The clone carrying this TCR beta chain was seen a single time. Its target is not known. Trimming took 4 bases from V and 0 from J, leaving 8 bases between them. Germline V gene data show CDR1 as MNHNY and CDR2 as SVGAGI (reference sequence). The CDR3 has 14 amino acids. Sequencing was performed with immunoSEQ multiplex PCR; in TCRdb, only in-frame clones are kept and a portion is missing. The sample records approximately 67,000 clones, roughly nine tenths being singletons. The data were taken from a study of T cell responses to AZD1222 COVID-19 vaccine. Study outcomes and limitations: Spike-specific TCR breadth and depth grew following two AZD1222 doses. In a largely white British group with more females than males, clonal diversity was possibly underestimated. Mapped onto spike, vaccine-associated CD4 TCRs spanned it and were dominant at 160-218 and 743-854.

This chain connects TRBV6-6 to TRBJ2-3, with unresolved D. The source material was peripheral blood, sampled 28 days after the second AZD1222 dose. The source of this sequence is an adult who received the AZD1222 COVID-19 vaccine. CDR3 sequence reads: CASSFPWSTDTQYF. CDR3 bases: TGTGCCAGCAGTTTTCCTTGGAGCACAGATACGCAGTATTTT.